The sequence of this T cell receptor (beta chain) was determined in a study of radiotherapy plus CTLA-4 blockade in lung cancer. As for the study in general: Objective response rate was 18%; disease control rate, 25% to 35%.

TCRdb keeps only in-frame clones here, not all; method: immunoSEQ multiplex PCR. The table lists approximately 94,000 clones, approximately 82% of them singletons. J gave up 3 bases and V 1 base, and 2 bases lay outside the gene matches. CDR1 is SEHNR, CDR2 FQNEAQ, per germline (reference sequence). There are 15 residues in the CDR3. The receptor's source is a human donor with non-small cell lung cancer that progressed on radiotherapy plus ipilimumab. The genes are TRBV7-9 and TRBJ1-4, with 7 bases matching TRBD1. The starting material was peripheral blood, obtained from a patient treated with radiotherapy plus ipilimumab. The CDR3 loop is CASSLEGAANEKLFF. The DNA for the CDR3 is TGTGCCAGCAGCTTAGAGGGGGCCGCTAATGAAAAACTGTTTTTT.